This T cell receptor (beta chain) was recorded in a study of control samples from healthy donors and cancer patients (TCRdb year 2020). Points on this clone: The specificity of this receptor is unknown. Base qualities are not provided; no much larger clone lies one nucleotide away.

Based on the germline V gene, the CDR1 and CDR2 sequences are LGHNA and YNFKEQ. Reading from cysteine to phenylalanine, the CDR3 counts 16 amino acids. The retained sequence is limited to the CDR3, 48 bases, with the frame set at the first base. V is cut back by 4 bases and J by 4 bases, with 10 bases in the junction unmatched. The method behind the library was the immunoSEQ multiplex PCR assay. TCRdb re-hosts the immuneACCESS table, in-frame sequences only. Its copies lack some clones; in the studies checked, an unresolved V gene accounts for under half of them, and the cause for the rest is not known. The sample records 65,000 to 80,000 clones, approximately 88% of which are singletons. Roughly a tenth of the sample rests with the top ten.

This chain is built from TRBV4-2 and TRBJ2-1, and 7 junctional nucleotides match TRBD2. Material: PBMCs. The sequence was obtained from a woman aged 45-65 years with colorectal cancer. In nucleotides, the sequence is TGTGCCAGCAGCCCCTCCGTGGGGGGGAGTTACAATGAGCAGTTCTTC. Translated, it gives CASSPSVGGSYNEQFF.